This passage covers 9 T cell receptor beta chains from one sample sequenced in a study of beta chain features in type 1 diabetes. The antigens these receptors bind are not known. Notes on the study in general: Significant though moderate, a shortening of TCRB CDR3s appeared in all four CD4+ subsets of Type 1 diabetes patients.

The authors reverse transcribed all of the isolated RNA, so sequencing captured expressed TCRB transcripts. Clones were read by immunoSEQ multiplex PCR, and TCRdb kept only the in-frame ones, dropping some. This sample has some 170,000 clones, with approximately 62% found just once. Sequenced material: naive CD4+ T cells from blood. The receptors shown here come from a man aged 25-45 years with type 1 diabetes.

This clone was observed a handful of times. The chain employs TRBV19 and TRBJ2-6, with D unresolved. The CDR3 sequence is 13 residues long. Trimming cost V 6 bases and J 0 bases, with 3 bases left between them. The germline V gene encodes CDR1 LNHDA and CDR2 SQIVND (reference sequence). CDR3 coding DNA: TGTGCCAGTAGGATCTCTGGGGCCAACGTCCTGACTTTC. Its translation is CASRISGANVLTF.

This clone has more than one count but fewer than ten. The chain employs TRBV25-1 and TRBJ2-1, with D possibly TRBD1 on 5 matching bases. Germline CDR1 and CDR2: MGHDK and SYGVNS. Between the trimmed V and J ends, which lost 1 base and 8 bases, there was a span of 6 bases. CDR3 length: 12 residues. CDR3 DNA sequence: TGTGCCAGCAGTGAATTCAGGGATGAGCAGTTCTTC. Its translation is CASSEFRDEQFF.

In its sample, this clone was seen a few times. CDR3 nucleotide sequence: TGTGCCAGCAGCTTGGGTGCGCCAGATACGCAGTATTTT. This encodes CASSLGAPDTQYF. This chain joins TRBV5-4 and TRBJ2-3, with D unresolved. The germline CDR1 and CDR2 sequences are SGHNT and YYREEE (reference sequence). Trimming left V 0 bases short and J 4 bases short, with 6 bases between. This CDR3 has 13 residues.

The chain carries TRBV18 and TRBJ2-7; TRBD1 matches at 9 bases. The CDR3 totals 13 residues. Germline-derived CDR1 and CDR2 are KGHSH and LQKENI. The trim removed 3 bases at V and 5 bases at J, leaving 2 bases unmatched. The CDR3 spells CASSPRTGDEQYF. The CDR3 nucleotides are TGTGCCAGCTCACCTCGGACAGGGGACGAGCAGTACTTC.

This sequence joins TRBV29-1 and TRBJ1-4; D ambiguous. The CDR3 runs 13 residues. Germline loops: CDR1 SQVTM, CDR2 ANQGSEA. V lost 0 bases to trimming and J lost 4 bases, with 6 bases between them. Written as DNA, the CDR3 is TGCAGCGTTGAAGAGGATATTAATGAAAAACTGTTTTTT. It yields the protein CSVEEDINEKLFF. The complete variable domain, with remaining parts taken from reference TRBV29-1 and TRBJ1-4, reads SAVISQKPSRDICQRGTSLTIQCQVDSQVTMMFWYRQQPGQSLTLIATANQGSEATYESGFVIDKFPISRPNLTFSTLTVSNMSPEDSSIYLCSVEEDINEKLFFGSGTQLSVL.

V gene TRBV7-8 combines with J gene TRBJ2-3; D remains unclear. Trimming removed 2 bases at V and 2 bases at J, with 8 bases between. The length of the CDR3 is 14 residues. CDR1 is SGHVS and CDR2 is FQNEAQ in the germline V gene. This chain's CDR3 is CASSLTRVTDTQYF. For the CDR3, the DNA is TGTGCCAGCAGCTTAACACGGGTCACAGATACGCAGTATTTT.

The chain carries TRBV25-1 and TRBJ1-6; the match to TRBD1 covers 7 bases. With V trimmed by 4 bases and J by 8 bases, 5 bases remained unmatched. This CDR3 region has 14 residues. The germline CDR1 and CDR2 sequences are MGHDK and SYGVNS. This chain's CDR3 is CASSVGQADSPLHF. CDR3 sequence (DNA): TGTGCCAGCAGTGTCGGACAGGCGGATTCACCCCTCCACTTT.

The chain uses TRBV30 and TRBJ1-2, with unresolved D. From germline, CDR1 is GTSNPN and CDR2 SVGIG (reference sequence). The CDR3 loop spans 10 amino acids. V gave up 0 bases and J gave up 13 bases, with 9 bases separating them. The DNA for the CDR3 is TGTGCCTGGAGTGTACCCGACTTCACCTTC. Translation: CAWSVPDFTF.

The genes are TRBV6-5 and TRBJ2-1; 9 positions agree with TRBD2. V gave up 2 bases and J gave up 14 bases; unmatched junction bases: 10. CDR1 and CDR2 (germline): MNHEY, SVGAGI. The CDR3 is 14 residues long. The CDR3: CASSYMSGGFTKFF. CDR3 DNA: TGTGCCAGCAGTTACATGAGCGGGGGGTTCACGAAGTTCTTC.